This T cell receptor beta chain comes out of a study of T cell responses to AZD1222 COVID-19 vaccine. Libraries were prepared by immunoSEQ multiplex PCR; TCRdb keeps only in-frame clonotypes and omits some of them. This sample has 100,000 to 150,000 clones, with 86% found just once. Comments on this clone: The germline gene is not matched at one end of the junction; a read error may be the cause.

CDR3 length equals 12 residues. Germline V gene lookup returns CDR1 SEHNR and CDR2 FQNEAQ (reference sequence). This chain connects TRBV7-9 to TRBJ2-1; no clear D gene. This TCR derives from an adult who received the AZD1222 COVID-19 vaccine. Material: peripheral blood, obtained 28 days after the second AZD1222 dose. The CDR3 reads CAYPVPPNEQFF. The CDR3 DNA reads as TGCGCCTACCCCGTCCCCCCCAATGAGCAGTTCTTC. Filled out from reference TRBV7-9 and TRBJ2-1, the complete variable domain reads DTGVSQNPRHKITKRGQNVTFRCDPISEHNRLYWYRQTLGQGPEFLTYFQNEAQLEKSRLLSDRFSAERPKGSFSTLEIQRTEQGDSAMYLCAYPVPPNEQFFGPGTRLTVL.